This T cell receptor beta chain is drawn from a study of shared clonotypes between healthy human individuals. The wider study: For every donor, three CD4 naive, three CD4 memory, two CD8 naive and one CD8 memory plates were used.

Overall study findings and caveats: Of the naive CD4 clonotypes, roughly 5% were shared across a few donors.

CD45RO-negative, CCR7-selected cells formed the naive CD8 fraction, which excluded terminally differentiated effector memory CD45RA+ cells. Participating donors were healthy, HIV-negative adults free of recent acute infections or vaccinations. CDR1 is MNHEY and CDR2 is SMNVEV in the germline V gene (reference sequence). This CDR3 contains 14 residues. V was cut by 4 bases and J by 3 bases, with 13 bases left in between. The genomic DNA of each subset was split evenly across several immunoSEQ plates. Here immunoSEQ multiplex PCR was the method, and the copy in TCRdb shows in-frame clones only, minus some. There are 550,000 to 750,000 clones in the sample; around 90% occur only once, and roughly 24% lies in the top ten. A word on this clone: Its specificity is not known.

The chain employs TRBV27 and TRBJ2-7, with D possibly being TRBD2 (6 bases). Material: naive CD8+ T cells sorted from blood. The TCR originated in a man between 25 and 39 years old in good health. The CDR3 coding sequence is TGTGCCAGCAGTTCGCGACGCGGGGACTACGAGCAGTACTTC. Translated, it gives CASSSRRGDYEQYF.